The rows below give T cell receptor beta chains drawn from one sample of a study of T cells in Graves' hyperthyroidism and ophthalmopathy. MiXCR was run by TCRdb on the multiplex PCR reads, yielding one entry per CDR3 protein. The sample lists over 700,000 distinct CDR3 sequences, 18% seen once, with 16% in the top ten. The sample was blood. The receptors were gathered from a woman aged 45-60 years with Graves' hyperthyroidism that later progressed to Graves' ophthalmopathy. Each CDR3 is given with its conserved first and last residue. D genes are given only for firm matches. Clone size is given for some rows only: seen once, a few or many times, or a class if the clone is expanded.

abundance,j_gene,d_gene,v_gene,CDR3nt,CDR3aa
.,TRBJ1-2,.,TRBV14,TGTGCCAGCAGCCCTGAGGACCAGCTGTACTATGGCTACACCTTC,CASSPEDQLYYGYTF
few,TRBJ2-2,.,TRBV12-3/TRBV12-4,TGTGCCAGCAGCCCGTGGACAGTTGACTCGAACACCGGGGAGCTGTTTTTT,CASSPWTVDSNTGELFF
many,TRBJ1-2,TRBD1,TRBV18,TGTGCCAGCTCACGTCCGACAGGGACCTATGGCTACACCTTC,CASSRPTGTYGYTF
.,TRBJ2-2,TRBD2,TRBV12-3/TRBV12-4,TGTGCCAGCAGTCCGGGACTAGCGGGAGGAGTGTACACCCGGGAGCTGTTTTTT,CASSPGLAGGVYTRELFF
many,TRBJ1-2,.,TRBV7-8,TGTGCCAGCAGCTTAAGTATAGCCGTGGGGGGACCGGGATTCGCCCAAGGCTACACCTTC,CASSLSIAVGGPGFAQGYTF
many,TRBJ1-2,.,TRBV5-1,TGCGCCAGCAGCTCCGACTCGAGGGCCACCTATGGCTACACCTTC,CASSSDSRATYGYTF
few,TRBJ2-3,TRBD2,TRBV29-1,TGCAGCGTTGCCGAAGCGGGGGGGACGGATACGCAGTATTTT,CSVAEAGGTDTQYF
many,TRBJ1-1,.,TRBV7-2,TGTGCCAGCAGCCGGATTCCGGGAACTGAAGCTTTCTTT,CASSRIPGTEAFF
.,TRBJ2-6,.,TRBV20-1,TGCAGTGCTAGAGACAGCTCTGGGGCCAACGTCCTGACTTTC,CSARDSSGANVLTF
few,TRBJ2-3,TRBD2,TRBV9,TGTGCCAGCAGCGTTGGGACTAGCGAGGCAGATACGCAGTATTTT,CASSVGTSEADTQYF
few,TRBJ2-4,.,TRBV20-1,TGCAGTGCTAGAGATATTGCACTAGCCAAAAACATTCAGTACTTC,CSARDIALAKNIQYF
many,TRBJ1-1,TRBD1,TRBV30,TGTGCCTGGAGCCGAACAGGGGTTCACACTGAAGCTTTCTTT,CAWSRTGVHTEAFF
.,TRBJ2-3,.,TRBV7-2,TGTGCCCTGGGACGGACAATTGCTGATACGCAGTATTTT,CALGRTIADTQYF
many,TRBJ2-7,.,TRBV7-9,TGTGCCAGCAGCTTAGCAACTCCGTTTGTCTACGAGCAGTACTTC,CASSLATPFVYEQYF
.,TRBJ1-1,.,TRBV2,TGTGCCGACTCTGGACAGAACACTGAAGCTTTCTTT,CADSGQNTEAFF
few,TRBJ2-2,.,TRBV9,TGTGCCAGCAGCGTATCGTGGAGGGACACCGGGGAGCTGTTTTTT,CASSVSWRDTGELFF
many,TRBJ2-5,TRBD1,TRBV29-1,TGCAGCGTTACGGGACAGGGAGAAGAGACCCAGTACTTC,CSVTGQGEETQYF
many,TRBJ1-5,.,TRBV3-1,TGTGCCAGCAGCCGGGCAGAAAGCAATCAGCCCCAGCATTTT,CASSRAESNQPQHF
few,TRBJ2-5,TRBD1,TRBV19,TGTGCCAGTAGTCCCGAGGGACAGCTCCAAGAGACCCAGTACTTC,CASSPEGQLQETQYF
many,TRBJ1-2,.,TRBV7-9,TGTGCCAGCAGCCAGCAGGGGAAAGGCTACACCTTC,CASSQQGKGYTF
.,TRBJ2-7,TRBD1,TRBV20-1,TGCAGTGCTGGTCCGGGACAGGGGAACGAGCAGTACTTC,CSAGPGQGNEQYF
.,TRBJ2-3,.,TRBV11-2,TGTGCCAGCAGCTTACTAGGGCTCTACACAGATACGCAGTATTTT,CASSLLGLYTDTQYF
many,TRBJ2-2,.,TRBV3-1,TGTGCCAGCAGCCCAATCGGAACACTGATTGGCACCGGGGAGCTGTTTTTT,CASSPIGTLIGTGELFF
many,TRBJ1-1,.,TRBV11-2,TGTGCCAGCAGCTTAGTGTGGCAGCCCATGAACACTGAAGCTTTCTTT,CASSLVWQPMNTEAFF
few,TRBJ2-5,TRBD2,TRBV7-3,TGTGCCAGCAGCCGGGCCGGGACTAGCGGAGGGTACCAAGAGACCCAGTACTTC,CASSRAGTSGGYQETQYF
many,TRBJ2-5,.,TRBV12-3/TRBV12-4,TGTGCCAGCACCCTTACATCTGGGCAAGAGACCCAGTACTTC,CASTLTSGQETQYF
many,TRBJ2-1,.,TRBV11-3,TGTGCCAGCAGCTTCGCGGGGGCAATGGGCGATGAGCAGTTCTTC,CASSFAGAMGDEQFF
many,TRBJ1-5,.,TRBV12-3/TRBV12-4,TGTGCCAGCAGTTCCCCGCGGACTGTAATAGCCAATCAGCCCCAGCATTTT,CASSSPRTVIANQPQHF
once,TRBJ2-3,.,TRBV6-2/TRBV6-3,TGTGCCAGCAGTCGACCCACAATGGATACGCAGTATTTT,CASSRPTMDTQYF
many,TRBJ1-1,.,TRBV18,TGTGCCAGCTCACAAACAGGCGAGCAAGCTTTCTTT,CASSQTGEQAFF
few,TRBJ1-1,.,TRBV20-1,TGTAGTGCTAAGCTCTCGCAGGGCGGTAGAGCTTTCTTT,CSAKLSQGGRAFF
.,TRBJ1-4,.,TRBV5-1,TGTGCCAGCAGCTTAGAGGGTACAACTAATGAAAAACTGTTTTTT,CASSLEGTTNEKLFF
.,TRBJ1-1,.,TRBV4-1,TGCGCCAGCAGCCAAGGGCGGGGGACGGGCACTGAAGCTTTCTTT,CASSQGRGTGTEAFF
.,TRBJ2-2,.,TRBV28,TGTGCCATAGAACCGGGGGACACCGGGGAGCTGTTTTTT,CAIEPGDTGELFF
.,TRBJ2-3,.,TRBV29-1,TGCAGCGTTGGGGCAGACACAGATACGCAGTATTTT,CSVGADTDTQYF
.,TRBJ2-1,.,TRBV7-9,TGTGCCAGCAGCTTAGGGGGGGGACAGGCTTTGGATGAGCAGTTCTTC,CASSLGGGQALDEQFF
few,TRBJ1-3,.,TRBV7-9,TGTGCCAGCAGCCGGGACCGTCACTCTGGAAACACCATATATTTT,CASSRDRHSGNTIYF
few,TRBJ1-6,.,TRBV6-5,TGTGCCAGCAGTTACGACCAGGGAAATTCACCCCTCCACTTT,CASSYDQGNSPLHF
many,TRBJ1-2,TRBD1,TRBV3-1,TGTGCCAGCAGCCAACGTACCGGGACAGGGTCCTATGGCTACACCTTC,CASSQRTGTGSYGYTF
few,TRBJ1-2,.,TRBV9,TGTGCCAGCAGCGTGGGGAGTACTAACTATGGCTACACCTTC,CASSVGSTNYGYTF
.,TRBJ2-1,.,TRBV5-1,TGCGCCAGCAGCTCTCGAGTTGGGGCTGGTGAGCAGTTCTTC,CASSSRVGAGEQFF